This T cell receptor beta chain is from a study of monozygotic twins with inflammatory bowel disease. Whole-study findings and limits: It was in IBD patients that TCRbeta diversity (inverse Simpson) was lower than in healthy co-twins. Cells of different T cell subtypes could not be told apart. Some repertoire variability may stem from patients' differing immunosuppressive treatments.

Worth noting for this clonotype: What it recognizes is unknown.

The CDR3 sequence is 14 residues long. Germline loops: CDR1 DFQATT, CDR2 SNEGSKA (reference sequence). TCR libraries each used about 3.5 ug of total RNA. TCRdb processed the 5' RACE reads again and assigns one entry to each CDR3 protein, with no DNA. Recorded for this sample: a few hundred thousand distinct CDR3 sequences. Material: blood. This chain uses TRBV20-1 with TRBJ1-2; absent DNA, TCRdb's TRBD1 call cannot be checked. This TCR was sampled from a human donor with ulcerative colitis or Crohn's disease, or a healthy co-twin of an affected twin (not recorded which). This chain's CDR3 is CSALRRERNYGYTF.